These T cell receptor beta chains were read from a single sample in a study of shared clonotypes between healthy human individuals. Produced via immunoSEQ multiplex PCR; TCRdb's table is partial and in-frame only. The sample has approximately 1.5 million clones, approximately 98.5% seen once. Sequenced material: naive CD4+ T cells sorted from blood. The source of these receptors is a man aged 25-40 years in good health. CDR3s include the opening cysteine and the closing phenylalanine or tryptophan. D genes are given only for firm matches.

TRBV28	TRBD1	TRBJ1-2	CASRGQGRIYGYTF
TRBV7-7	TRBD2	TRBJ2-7	CASSPQPGTSGSFEQYF
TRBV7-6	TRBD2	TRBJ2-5	CASSRRTSGSLETQYF
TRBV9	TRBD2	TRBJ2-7	CASSPGGGRPPYEQYF
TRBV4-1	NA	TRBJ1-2	CASSQDDRGGAGGFNYGYTF
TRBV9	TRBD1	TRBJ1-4	CASSTSSTGPRTNEKLFF
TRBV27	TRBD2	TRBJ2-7	CASKRASGGPYEQYF
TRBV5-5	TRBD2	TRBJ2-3	CASSLMSLAGHTDTQYF
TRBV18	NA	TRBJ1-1	CASSPALMGTEAFF
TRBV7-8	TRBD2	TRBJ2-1	CASILGLAGNNEQFF
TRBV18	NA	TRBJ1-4	CASSPGTGSNEKLFF
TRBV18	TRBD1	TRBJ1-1	CASSPGTGVWNTEAFF
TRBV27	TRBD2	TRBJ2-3	CASTRRLAGATDTQYF
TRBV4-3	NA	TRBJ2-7	CASSQGSTSRDEQYF
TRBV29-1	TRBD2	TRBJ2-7	CSVDSGSNEQYF
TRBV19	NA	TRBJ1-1	CASSVTGNTEAFF
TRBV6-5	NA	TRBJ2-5	CASSYPSGTQYF
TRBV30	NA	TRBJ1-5	CAWSDLQGKGNQPQHF
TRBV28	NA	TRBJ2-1	CASSFGASNEQFF
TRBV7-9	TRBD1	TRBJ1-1	CASSLRDSMNTEAFF
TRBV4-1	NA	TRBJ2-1	CASSQEEGRASEQFF
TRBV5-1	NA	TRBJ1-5	CASSQGPNQPQHF
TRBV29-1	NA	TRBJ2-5	CSALTDGETQYF
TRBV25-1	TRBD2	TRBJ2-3	CASSARSLAGYTDTQYF
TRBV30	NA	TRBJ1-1	CAWSPLYEAFF
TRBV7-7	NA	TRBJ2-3	CASSLAVGSTQYF
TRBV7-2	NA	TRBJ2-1	CASSLGLGNEQFF
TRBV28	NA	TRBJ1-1	CASSLLWTEAFF
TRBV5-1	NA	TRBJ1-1	CASSQQGSTEAFF
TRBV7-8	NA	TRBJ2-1	CASSLPSGPYEQFF
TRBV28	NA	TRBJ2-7	CASSPAAYEQYF
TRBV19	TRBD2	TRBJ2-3	CASTAISGGPPDTQYF
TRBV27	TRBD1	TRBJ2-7	CASSGQAYEQYF